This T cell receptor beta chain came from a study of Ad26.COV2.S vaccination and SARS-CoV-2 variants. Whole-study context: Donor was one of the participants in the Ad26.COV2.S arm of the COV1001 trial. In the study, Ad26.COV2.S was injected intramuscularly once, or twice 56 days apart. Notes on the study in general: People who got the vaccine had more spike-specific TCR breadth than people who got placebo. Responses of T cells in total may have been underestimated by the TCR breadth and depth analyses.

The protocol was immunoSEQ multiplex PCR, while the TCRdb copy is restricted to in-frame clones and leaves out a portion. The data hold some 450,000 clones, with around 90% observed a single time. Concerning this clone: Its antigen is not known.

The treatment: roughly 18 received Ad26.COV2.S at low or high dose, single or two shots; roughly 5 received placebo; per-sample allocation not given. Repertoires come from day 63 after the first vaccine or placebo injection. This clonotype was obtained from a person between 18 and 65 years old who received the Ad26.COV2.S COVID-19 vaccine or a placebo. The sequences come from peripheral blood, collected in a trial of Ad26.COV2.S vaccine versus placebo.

The CDR3 loop reads CASSSPGWAKETQYF. The DNA of the CDR3 is TGTGCCAGCAGCTCACCTGGTTGGGCTAAAGAGACCCAGTACTTC. The chain uses TRBV6-2 or TRBV6-3 and TRBJ2-5; D not certain. Germline lookup yields CDR1 MNHEY and CDR2 SVGEGT. This CDR3 comprises 15 residues. With 6 bases removed from V and 3 bases from J, the gap between germline ends came to 17 bases.